Listed below are T cell receptor beta chains from one sample, sequenced in a study of blood T cells in healthy people across ages. TCRdb used MiXCR to reprocess the 5' RACE reads, holding one entry per CDR3 protein. This sample has approximately 2,000,000 distinct CDR3 sequences, with about 39% found just once. The sequenced material came from blood. The source is a human donor in good health. CDR3s include the opening cysteine and the closing phenylalanine or tryptophan. The order of the fields is V gene, clone size, J gene, D gene, CDR3 protein, CDR3 DNA. A D gene is named only where the DNA matches it firmly. Size is stated for part of the rows, as once, few or many counts, or as a class when the clone is expanded.

>TRBV24-1|-|TRBJ2-5|TRBD1
CATSDPGTGGMETQYF
TGTGCCACCAGTGACCCGGGGACAGGGGGCATGGAGACCCAGTACTTC
>TRBV20-1|few|TRBJ2-3|-
CSARDMEVGTDTQYF
TGCAGTGCTAGAGATATGGAAGTGGGAACAGATACGCAGTATTTT
>TRBV6-2/TRBV6-3|few|TRBJ2-7|-
CASKGGTSYEQYF
TGTGCCAGCAAGGGCGGTACCTCCTACGAGCAGTACTTC
>TRBV7-9|once|TRBJ1-2|TRBD1
CASSPRTGHNYGYTF
TGTGCCAGCAGCCCGCGGACAGGGCATAACTATGGCTACACCTTC
>TRBV20-1|few|TRBJ2-7|-
CSVTGGPSYEQYF
TGCAGTGTAACGGGGGGCCCATCCTACGAGCAGTACTTC
>TRBV5-5|few|TRBJ1-2|-
CASSLAGRAYYGYTF
TGTGCCAGCAGCTTGGCAGGCAGGGCATACTATGGCTACACCTTC
>TRBV10-3|many|TRBJ2-7|-
CAISGVHAYEQYF
TGTGCCATCAGTGGGGTGCACGCCTACGAGCAGTACTTC
>TRBV7-2|-|TRBJ2-3|TRBD2
CASSPVARGGAPDTQYF
TGTGCCAGCAGCCCAGTGGCCCGCGGGGGGGCCCCAGACACGCAGTATTTT
>TRBV20-1|-|TRBJ2-1|-
CSARDMAEQFF
TGCAGTGCTAGAGATATGGCAGAGCAGTTCTTC
>TRBV10-3|few|TRBJ1-1|-
CAISRVLPGEAFF
TGTGCCATCAGTCGGGTTCTACCGGGTGAAGCTTTCTTT
>TRBV15|-|TRBJ2-7|-
CATSSPRGPNYEQYF
TGTGCCACCAGCTCACCCAGGGGTCCCAACTACGAGCAGTACTTC
>TRBV20-1|few|TRBJ2-6|-
CSARDSQHPQSSSGANVLTF
TGCAGTGCTAGAGATAGTCAGCACCCCCAATCCAGCTCTGGGGCCAACGTCCTGACTTTC
>TRBV7-3|-|TRBJ1-5|TRBD1
CASSRGTGALQPQHF
TGTGCCAGCAGCCGGGGGACAGGGGCGCTACAGCCCCAGCATTTT
>TRBV5-6|-|TRBJ2-7|TRBD1
CASSYGTGVTYGQYF
TGTGCCAGCAGCTACGGGACAGGGGTGACCTACGGGCAGTACTTC
>TRBV6-1|few|TRBJ1-2|TRBD1
CASSGNRGQNYGYTF
TGTGCCAGCAGTGGCAACAGGGGACAAAACTATGGCTACACCTTC
>TRBV28|many|TRBJ2-5|TRBD2
CASSLLAGAQETQYF
TGCGCCAGCAGCTTACTAGCGGGGGCTCAAGAGACCCAGTACTTC
>TRBV29-1|many|TRBJ2-7|TRBD2
CSVTTSGSYEQYF
TGCAGCGTTACTACTAGCGGGAGCTACGAGCAGTACTTC
>TRBV7-7|-|TRBJ2-1|TRBD1
CASRPGTGEDEQFF
TGTGCCAGCAGACCCGGGACAGGGGAGGATGAGCAGTTCTTC
>TRBV7-9|-|TRBJ1-1|-
CASSFPLGNTEAFF
TGTGCCAGCAGCTTTCCGCTGGGGAACACTGAAGCTTTCTTT
>TRBV7-2|-|TRBJ2-5|-
CASSLQGGTVETQYF
TGTGCCAGCAGCTTACAGGGCGGTACGGTAGAGACCCAGTACTTC
>TRBV7-2|-|TRBJ2-3|TRBD2
CASSLNAGGSTDTQYF
TGTGCCAGCAGCTTAAACGCGGGGGGGAGCACAGATACGCAGTATTTT
>TRBV5-1|-|TRBJ2-1|TRBD2
CASSLSVAGANSYNEQFF
TGCGCCAGCAGCTTGTCGGTAGCGGGGGCTAACTCCTACAATGAGCAGTTCTTC
>TRBV4-1|once|TRBJ1-2|-
CASSQDAAGILGGYTF
TGCGCCAGCAGCCAAGATGCGGCAGGTATTCTGGGGGGCTACACCTTC
>TRBV29-1|few|TRBJ2-5|-
CSASQVETQYF
TGCAGCGCCAGCCAGGTGGAGACCCAGTACTTC
>TRBV4-3|-|TRBJ2-3|TRBD2
CASSHQQEFAGGRFTDTQYF
TGCGCCAGCAGCCACCAGCAGGAATTTGCGGGGGGGCGCTTTACAGATACGCAGTATTTT
>TRBV5-4|-|TRBJ1-2|-
CASSLAGTIYGYTF
TGTGCCAGCAGCCTCGCTGGGACAATCTATGGCTACACCTTC
>TRBV15|few|TRBJ2-7|-
CATSGLGGAVSYEQYF
TGTGCCACCAGCGGCTTGGGGGGCGCGGTCTCCTACGAGCAGTACTTC
>TRBV9|-|TRBJ1-1|TRBD1
CASSGRGGTGGITEAFF
TGTGCCAGCAGCGGGCGGGGAGGTACAGGGGGCATCACTGAAGCTTTCTTT
>TRBV5-5|few|TRBJ1-5|-
CASSFPGRTNQPQHF
TGTGCCAGCAGCTTCCCGGGACGGACCAATCAGCCCCAGCATTTT
>TRBV5-4|few|TRBJ2-5|TRBD1
CASGRQGFREETQYF
TGTGCCAGCGGACGACAGGGATTCAGGGAAGAGACCCAGTACTTC
>TRBV18|-|TRBJ1-1|-
CASSPGGSGEAFF
TGTGCCAGCTCACCGGGAGGGTCTGGTGAAGCTTTCTTT
>TRBV6-5|few|TRBJ1-2|-
CASSYMRGVDGYTF
TGTGCCAGCAGTTACATGAGGGGGGTAGATGGCTACACCTTC